This is a list of T cell receptor beta chains from one sample in a study of T-cell reconstitution after alpha-beta-depleted transplantation in children. TCRdb recomputed calls from the PCR reads with MiXCR, one row per CDR3 protein. Among about 600,000 distinct CDR3 sequences, about an eighth were seen once, and the ten largest hold approximately 2%. The specimen was PBMCs, mostly from graft donor cells, collected 360 days after TCRalphabeta/CD19-depleted stem cell transplant. The receptor source for this set is a male patient younger than 18 who had a stem cell transplant for acute myeloid leukemia, so the T cells may come from the graft donor. CDR3s leave out the opening cysteine and the closing phenylalanine or tryptophan.

v_call: TRBV24-1; cdr3_aa: ATPAVSYNEQF
v_call: TRBV7-8; cdr3_aa: ASSFSHDRGETQY
v_call: TRBV20-1; cdr3_aa: SAKDEWVIAGVNEQF
v_call: TRBV20-1; cdr3_aa: SARDFRQPGTSGSDTQY
v_call: TRBV18; cdr3_aa: ASSLLGGGHNEQF
v_call: TRBV6-2/TRBV6-3; cdr3_aa: ASSGLRDHDQF
v_call: TRBV9; cdr3_aa: ASSARPGTGYSNEQF
v_call: TRBV15; cdr3_aa: ATSRGGNRGGGVSSTDTQY
v_call: TRBV5-1; cdr3_aa: ASSLGGQLPYEQY
v_call: TRBV20-1; cdr3_aa: SARRLAADTQY
v_call: TRBV20-1; cdr3_aa: SASLAGGGVGDTQY
v_call: TRBV29-1; cdr3_aa: SDASVGNGYT
v_call: TRBV19; cdr3_aa: ASHCGSTQY
v_call: TRBV28; cdr3_aa: ASSLLPQGTDTQY
v_call: TRBV28; cdr3_aa: ASLRDRVGPEQF
v_call: TRBV20-1; cdr3_aa: STTLAGPSSSTDTQY
v_call: TRBV29-1; cdr3_aa: SGMTGDFGETQY
v_call: TRBV12-3/TRBV12-4; cdr3_aa: ASRDSRTGYYEQY
v_call: TRBV20-1; cdr3_aa: SARVRGRFNGDTGELF
v_call: TRBV5-1; cdr3_aa: ASSLSGPSTDTQY
v_call: TRBV4-3; cdr3_aa: ASSQEIQYGYT
v_call: TRBV27; cdr3_aa: ASSLRRLVDNEQF
v_call: TRBV5-1; cdr3_aa: ASSPLMKRGNTGELF
v_call: TRBV12-3/TRBV12-4; cdr3_aa: ASTQSGTVKAKNIQY
v_call: TRBV2; cdr3_aa: ASSQRRGGLAF
v_call: TRBV5-6; cdr3_aa: ASSLVGRVDEQY
v_call: TRBV12-3/TRBV12-4; cdr3_aa: ASRATMNQPQH
v_call: TRBV6-1; cdr3_aa: ASSAAGSGVRQH
v_call: TRBV25-1; cdr3_aa: ASSQSGDGTDTQY
v_call: TRBV28; cdr3_aa: ASRMTGWNYGYT
v_call: TRBV30; cdr3_aa: AWSGGTDTQY
v_call: TRBV5-1; cdr3_aa: ASSLVRTSGSQETQY
v_call: TRBV3-1; cdr3_aa: ASSQDLGSGEQY
v_call: TRBV29-1; cdr3_aa: SAERGITDTQY
v_call: TRBV29-1; cdr3_aa: SVGEGGMNTEAF
v_call: TRBV15; cdr3_aa: ATTPGGSTYEQY
v_call: TRBV24-1; cdr3_aa: ATSDLGGGNEQF
v_call: TRBV7-3; cdr3_aa: ASSSKGGSRAF
v_call: TRBV5-1; cdr3_aa: ASSLALGVYEQY
v_call: TRBV6-1; cdr3_aa: ASTIGASGANVLT
v_call: TRBV27; cdr3_aa: ASSSARLAGIYYEQY
v_call: TRBV27; cdr3_aa: ASSLWGAGRGQETQY
v_call: TRBV7-9; cdr3_aa: ASSLSLAGSVEQF
v_call: TRBV5-1; cdr3_aa: ASSLAKGSNYGYT
v_call: TRBV27; cdr3_aa: ASSWGLAGGPISTDTQY
v_call: TRBV7-7; cdr3_aa: ASSSGLAGGNSANTGELF
v_call: TRBV7-8; cdr3_aa: ASSLVDSNQPQH
v_call: TRBV15; cdr3_aa: ATSRGGREETQY
v_call: TRBV11-2; cdr3_aa: ASRAAGGTDTQY
v_call: TRBV7-8; cdr3_aa: ASSSPGLGGGELF
v_call: TRBV7-6; cdr3_aa: ASSPREADTQY
v_call: TRBV5-1; cdr3_aa: ASSPQASYNEQF
v_call: TRBV28; cdr3_aa: ASKDIGGQNYEQY
v_call: TRBV4-2; cdr3_aa: ASSQGSGTAKETQY
v_call: TRBV20-1; cdr3_aa: SACRGQESAEQY
v_call: TRBV28; cdr3_aa: ASSLRVLAVNYEQY
v_call: TRBV5-1; cdr3_aa: ASTPEPGWFEQY
v_call: TRBV5-1; cdr3_aa: ASSLLVRMITDTQY
v_call: TRBV4-2; cdr3_aa: ASSQAGQGAEEQY
v_call: TRBV29-1; cdr3_aa: SVERGKGELAGGAYEQY